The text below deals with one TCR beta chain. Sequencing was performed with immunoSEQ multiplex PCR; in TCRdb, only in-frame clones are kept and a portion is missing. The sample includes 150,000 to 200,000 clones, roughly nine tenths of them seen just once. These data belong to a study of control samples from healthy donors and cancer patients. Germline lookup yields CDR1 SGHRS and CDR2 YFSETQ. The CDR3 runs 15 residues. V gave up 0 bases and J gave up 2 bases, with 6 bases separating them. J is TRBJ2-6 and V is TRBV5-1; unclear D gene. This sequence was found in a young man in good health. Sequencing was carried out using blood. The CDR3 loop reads CASSLEFPGANVLTF. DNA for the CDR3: TGCGCCAGCAGCTTGGAGTTTCCTGGGGCCAACGTCCTGACTTTC.